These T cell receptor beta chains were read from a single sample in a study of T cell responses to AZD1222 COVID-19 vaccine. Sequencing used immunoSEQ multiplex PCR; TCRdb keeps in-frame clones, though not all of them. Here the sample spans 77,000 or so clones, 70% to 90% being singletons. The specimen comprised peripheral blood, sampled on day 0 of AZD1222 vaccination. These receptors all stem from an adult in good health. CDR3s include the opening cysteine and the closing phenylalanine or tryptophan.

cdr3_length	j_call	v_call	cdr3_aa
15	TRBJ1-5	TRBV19	CASSIFGSGDQPQHF
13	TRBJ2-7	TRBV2	CASRPDLRYEQYF
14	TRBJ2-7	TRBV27	CASSWGQGLGEQYF
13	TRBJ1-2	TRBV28	CASRRPPSDGYTF
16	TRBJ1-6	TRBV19	CASMGHPVLYNSPLHF
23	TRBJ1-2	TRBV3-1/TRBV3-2	CASSPKWEDRGRLSLSKDYGYTF
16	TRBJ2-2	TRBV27	CASRPRQGPNTGELFF
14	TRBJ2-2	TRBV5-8	CASSNRANTGELFF
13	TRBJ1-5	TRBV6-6	CASRGQGNQPQHF
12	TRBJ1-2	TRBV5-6	CASSSDRLGYTF